Listed here is a single TCR beta chain. The antigen is undetermined. This sample is part of a study of T cell responses to AZD1222 COVID-19 vaccine. Regarding the study as a whole: At baseline, just 6 or 7 AZD1222 recipients tested seropositive. Reports say nearly half of spike-specific TCRs go after unmutated variant regions.

The data were produced by immunoSEQ multiplex PCR, yet TCRdb's version contains in-frame clones alone and is incomplete. Seen here are roughly 130,000 clones, around 90% observed once, and the top ten hold just over 3%. The sequencing here drew on peripheral blood, taken on day 0 of AZD1222 vaccination. This receptor was taken from an adult in good health.

The CDR3: CASSYSGTLGGTNEKLFF. In nucleotides, the CDR3 is TGCGCCAGCAGCTATTCCGGGACACTGGGAGGAACTAATGAAAAACTGTTTTTT. V gene TRBV4-1 combines with J gene TRBJ1-4; D is perhaps TRBD1 (6 bases). This CDR3 region has 18 residues. Trimming stripped 5 bases from V and 1 base from J, with 20 bases between. CDR1 and CDR2 (germline): MGHRA, YSYEKL.